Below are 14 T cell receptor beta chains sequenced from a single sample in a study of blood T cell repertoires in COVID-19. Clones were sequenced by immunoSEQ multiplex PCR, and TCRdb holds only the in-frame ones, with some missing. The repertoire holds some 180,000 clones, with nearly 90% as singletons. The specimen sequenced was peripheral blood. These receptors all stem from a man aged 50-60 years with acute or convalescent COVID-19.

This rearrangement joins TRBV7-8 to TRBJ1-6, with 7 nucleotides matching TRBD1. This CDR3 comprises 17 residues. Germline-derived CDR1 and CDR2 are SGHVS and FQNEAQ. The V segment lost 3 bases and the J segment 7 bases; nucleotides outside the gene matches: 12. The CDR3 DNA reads TGTGCCAGCAGCTTTTTAAAGACAGGGAAAGCGAATTCACCCCTCCACTTT. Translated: CASSFLKTGKANSPLHF. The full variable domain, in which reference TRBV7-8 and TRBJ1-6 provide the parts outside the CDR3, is GAGVSQSPRYKVAKRGQDVALRCDPISGHVSLFWYQQALGQGPEFLTYFQNEAQLDKSGLPSDRFFAERPEGSVSTLKIQRTQQEDSAVYLCASSFLKTGKANSPLHFGNGTRLTVT.

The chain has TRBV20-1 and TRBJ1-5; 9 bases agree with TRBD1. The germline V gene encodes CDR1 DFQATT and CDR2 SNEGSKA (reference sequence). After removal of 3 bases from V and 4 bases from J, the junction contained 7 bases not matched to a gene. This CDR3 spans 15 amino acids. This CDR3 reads CSASTGTGWNQPQHF. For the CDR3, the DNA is TGCAGTGCTAGTACGGGGACAGGGTGGAATCAGCCCCAGCATTTT.

The chain's CDR3 is CASRPAGGYEQYF. The CDR3, as DNA: TGTGCCAGCAGACCAGCGGGGGGCTACGAGCAGTACTTC. This chain connects TRBV28 to TRBJ2-7; 9 bases map to TRBD2. This CDR3 is 13 amino acids long. With 6 bases clipped from V and 3 bases from J, the junction kept 3 bases outside the gene matches. CDR1 is MDHEN, CDR2 SYDVKM, per germline.

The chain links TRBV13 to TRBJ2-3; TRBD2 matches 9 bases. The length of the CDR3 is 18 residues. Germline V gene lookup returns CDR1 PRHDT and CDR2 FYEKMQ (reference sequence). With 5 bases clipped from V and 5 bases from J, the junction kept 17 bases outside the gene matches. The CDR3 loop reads CASSPPWTSAPSVDTQYF. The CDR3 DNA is TGTGCCAGCAGCCCCCCTTGGACTAGCGCCCCATCGGTAGATACGCAGTATTTT.

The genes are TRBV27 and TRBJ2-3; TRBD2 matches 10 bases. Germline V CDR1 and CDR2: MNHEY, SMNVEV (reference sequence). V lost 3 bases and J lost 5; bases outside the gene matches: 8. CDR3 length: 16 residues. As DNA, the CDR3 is TGTGCCAGCAGTTTCTATCCTAGCGGGAGAGGAGATACGCAGTATTTT. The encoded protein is CASSFYPSGRGDTQYF.

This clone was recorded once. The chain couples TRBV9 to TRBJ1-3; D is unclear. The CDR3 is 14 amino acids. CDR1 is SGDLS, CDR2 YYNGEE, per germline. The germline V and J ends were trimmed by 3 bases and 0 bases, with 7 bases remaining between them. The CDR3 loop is CASSAPGSGNTIYF. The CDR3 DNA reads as TGTGCCAGCAGCGCCCCGGGCTCTGGAAACACCATATATTTT.

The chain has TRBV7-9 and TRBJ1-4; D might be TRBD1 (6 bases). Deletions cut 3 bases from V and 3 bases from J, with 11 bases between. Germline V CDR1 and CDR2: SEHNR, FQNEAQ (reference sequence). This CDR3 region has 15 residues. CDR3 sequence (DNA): TGTGCCAGCAGCTTGCAGGGGATGGCTAATGAAAAACTGTTTTTT. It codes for CASSLQGMANEKLFF.

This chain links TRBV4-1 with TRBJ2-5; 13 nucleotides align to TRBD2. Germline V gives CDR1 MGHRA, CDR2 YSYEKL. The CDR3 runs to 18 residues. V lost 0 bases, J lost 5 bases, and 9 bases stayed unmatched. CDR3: CASSQEPQLAGGLETQYF. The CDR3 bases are TGCGCCAGCAGCCAAGAACCCCAACTAGCGGGAGGGCTGGAGACCCAGTACTTC.

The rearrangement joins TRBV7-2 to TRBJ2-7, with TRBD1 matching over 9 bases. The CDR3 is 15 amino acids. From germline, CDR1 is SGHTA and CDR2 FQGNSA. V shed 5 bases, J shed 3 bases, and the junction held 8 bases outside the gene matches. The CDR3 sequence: CASSLGGTGNYEQYV. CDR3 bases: TGTGCCAGCAGCCTGGGGGGGACAGGGAACTACGAGCAGTACGTC.

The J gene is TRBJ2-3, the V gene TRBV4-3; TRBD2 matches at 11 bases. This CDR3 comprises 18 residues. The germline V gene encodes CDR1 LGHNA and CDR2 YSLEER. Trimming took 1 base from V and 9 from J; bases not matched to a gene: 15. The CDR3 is CASSQGARGSGGAGTQYF. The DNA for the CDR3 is TGCGCCAGCAGCCAAGGGGCCCGGGGTAGCGGGGGGGCAGGGACGCAGTATTTT.

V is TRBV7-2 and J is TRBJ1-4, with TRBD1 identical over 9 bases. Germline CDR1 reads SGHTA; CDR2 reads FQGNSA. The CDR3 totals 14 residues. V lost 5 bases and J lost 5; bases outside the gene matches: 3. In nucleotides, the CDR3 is TGTGCCAGCAGCCGTGACAGGGGGAATGAAAAACTGTTTTTT. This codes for CASSRDRGNEKLFF.

CDR3 DNA sequence: TGTGCCAGCAGTTTACCGGGACAGGGGGTGACCCAGTACTTC. It codes for CASSLPGQGVTQYF. The V and J genes are TRBV28 and TRBJ2-5, with 11 positions matching TRBD1. Germline V CDR1 and CDR2: MDHEN, SYDVKM. The CDR3 has 14 amino acids. J gave up 7 bases and V 2 bases, and 3 bases lay outside the gene matches.

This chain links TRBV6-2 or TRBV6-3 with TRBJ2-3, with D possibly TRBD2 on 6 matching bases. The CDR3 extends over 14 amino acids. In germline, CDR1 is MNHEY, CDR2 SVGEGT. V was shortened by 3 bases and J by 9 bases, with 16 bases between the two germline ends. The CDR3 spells CASSYGLAASTQYF. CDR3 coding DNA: TGTGCCAGCAGTTATGGATTAGCGGCATCGACGCAGTATTTT.

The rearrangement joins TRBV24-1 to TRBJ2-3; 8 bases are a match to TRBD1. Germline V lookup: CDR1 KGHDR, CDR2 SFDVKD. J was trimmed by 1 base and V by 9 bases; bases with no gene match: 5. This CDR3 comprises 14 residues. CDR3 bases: TGTGCCACCGGCGTGACAGGGGGCACAGATACGCAGTATTTT. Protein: CATGVTGGTDTQYF.